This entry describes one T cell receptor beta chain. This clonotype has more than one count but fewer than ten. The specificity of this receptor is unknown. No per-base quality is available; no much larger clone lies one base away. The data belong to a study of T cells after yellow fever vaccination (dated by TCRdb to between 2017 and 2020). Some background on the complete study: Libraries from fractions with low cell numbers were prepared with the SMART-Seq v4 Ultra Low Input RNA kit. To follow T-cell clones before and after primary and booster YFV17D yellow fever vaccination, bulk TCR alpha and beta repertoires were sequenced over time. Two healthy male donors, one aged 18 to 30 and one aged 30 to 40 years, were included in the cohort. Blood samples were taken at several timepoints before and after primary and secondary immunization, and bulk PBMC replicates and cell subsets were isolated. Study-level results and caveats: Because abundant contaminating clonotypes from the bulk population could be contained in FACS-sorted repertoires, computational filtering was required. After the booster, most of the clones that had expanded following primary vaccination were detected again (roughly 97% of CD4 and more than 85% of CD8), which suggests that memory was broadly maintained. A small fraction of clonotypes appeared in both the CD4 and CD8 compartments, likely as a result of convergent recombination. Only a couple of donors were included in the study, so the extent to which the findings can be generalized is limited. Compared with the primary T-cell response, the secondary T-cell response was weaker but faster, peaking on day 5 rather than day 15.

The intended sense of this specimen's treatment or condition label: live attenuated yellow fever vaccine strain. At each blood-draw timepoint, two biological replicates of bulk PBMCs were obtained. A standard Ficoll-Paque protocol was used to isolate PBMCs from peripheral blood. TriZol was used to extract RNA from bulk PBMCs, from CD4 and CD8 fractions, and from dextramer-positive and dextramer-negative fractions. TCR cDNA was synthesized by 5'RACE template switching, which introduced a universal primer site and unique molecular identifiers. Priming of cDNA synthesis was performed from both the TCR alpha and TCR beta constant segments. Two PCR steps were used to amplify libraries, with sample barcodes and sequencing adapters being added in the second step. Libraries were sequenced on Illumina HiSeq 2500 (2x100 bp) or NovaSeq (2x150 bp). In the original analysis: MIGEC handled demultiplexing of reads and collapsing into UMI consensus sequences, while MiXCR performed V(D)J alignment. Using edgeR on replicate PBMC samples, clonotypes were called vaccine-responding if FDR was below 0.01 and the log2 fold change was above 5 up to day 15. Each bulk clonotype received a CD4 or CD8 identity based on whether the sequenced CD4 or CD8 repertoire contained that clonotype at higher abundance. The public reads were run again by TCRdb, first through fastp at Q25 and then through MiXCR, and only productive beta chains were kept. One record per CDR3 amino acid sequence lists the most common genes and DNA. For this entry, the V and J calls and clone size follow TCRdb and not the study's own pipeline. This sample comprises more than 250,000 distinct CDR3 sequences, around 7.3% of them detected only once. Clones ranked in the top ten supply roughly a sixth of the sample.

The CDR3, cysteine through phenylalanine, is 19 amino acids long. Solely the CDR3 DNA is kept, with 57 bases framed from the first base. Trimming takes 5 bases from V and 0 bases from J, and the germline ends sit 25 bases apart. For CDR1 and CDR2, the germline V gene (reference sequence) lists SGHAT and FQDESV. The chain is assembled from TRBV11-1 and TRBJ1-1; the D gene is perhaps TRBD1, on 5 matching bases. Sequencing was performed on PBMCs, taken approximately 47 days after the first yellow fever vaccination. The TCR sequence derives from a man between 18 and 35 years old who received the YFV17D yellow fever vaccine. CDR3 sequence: CASSPEGSGPEIMNTEAFF. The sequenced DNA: TGTGCCAGCAGCCCAGAGGGGTCAGGCCCCGAGATCATGAACACTGAAGCTTTCTTT.